This record concerns one TCR beta chain sequence. The time point was: peripheral blood 6 weeks after treatment start. Urothelial carcinoma in patients was locally advanced or metastatic. Method: immunoSEQ multiplex PCR; TCRdb's copy keeps in-frame clones and lacks some. The data show about 40,000 clones, roughly 84% seen once. The entry originates in a study of PD-L1 blockade in urothelial cancer. V was shortened by 3 bases and J by 1 base, with 15 bases between the two germline ends. This CDR3 comprises 16 residues. The V gene's germline CDR1 is KGHSH and CDR2 LQKENI. The source material was PBMCs, sampled around atezolizumab (anti-PD-L1) treatment. The origin of this receptor is a man aged 70 or older with urothelial cancer. V usage is TRBV18 and J usage is TRBJ1-1; weak D call: TRBD1 (5 bases). CDR3 sequence: CASSPPTFTGNTEAFF. CDR3 DNA: TGTGCCAGCTCACCGCCTACCTTTACAGGGAACACTGAAGCTTTCTTT.